This T cell receptor (beta chain) comes out of a study of CD8 T cells in ankylosing spondylitis. General study findings and limits: Previous work reported some of these motif variants in the synovial fluid and blood of reactive arthritis. It was reported that disease-linked clones were significantly enriched in matched ankylosing spondylitis synovial fluid. Clones linked to the disease showed a CD8+ phenotype. They occurred at relatively low frequencies in peripheral blood.

5'-RACE, quantitative and with molecular barcodes, yielded the TCR beta libraries. TCRdb ran MiXCR on the 5' RACE reads and lists one entry per CDR3 protein. The sample contains a few hundred thousand distinct CDR3 sequences, about 10% of which appear only once. V gave up 0 bases and J gave up 3 bases; unmatched junction bases: 1. This CDR3 is 14 amino acids long. Germline V lookup: CDR1 SGHRS, CDR2 YFSETQ. This clonotype came up many times. The antigen remains undetermined. The TCR was taken from a male donor with ankylosing spondylitis or in good health (not recorded which). This chain links TRBV5-1 with TRBJ2-5; TRBD1 aligns across 8 bases. Sequenced material: blood, either unsorted or a sorted T cell fraction (not recorded which). CDR3 sequence: CASSLAGQEETQYF. The CDR3 nucleotides read TGCGCCAGCAGCTTGGCGGGACAGGAAGAGACCCAGTACTTC.